Listed below are T cell receptor beta chains from one sample, sequenced in a study of identical twins. TCRdb re-derived calls from the 5' RACE reads in MiXCR, one entry per CDR3 protein. The sample lists 1,800,000 or so distinct CDR3 sequences, about 31% occurring once. Sequencing input: cord blood. Receptor source: a newborn girl in good health. The CDR3 runs from the conserved cysteine through the conserved F or W. D genes are given only for firm matches. Some rows have no size entry. The others give once, few or many, or a class for an expanded clone.

>TRBJ1-2|NA|13|NA|TRBV24-1
CATSEGVWGGYTF
TGTGCCACCAGTGAAGGGGTCTGGGGAGGCTACACCTTC
>TRBJ2-1|many|16|TRBD1|TRBV4-2
CASSQGWLAGGNEQFF
TGTGCCAGCAGCCAAGGCTGGCTAGCAGGGGGCAATGAGCAGTTCTTC
>TRBJ2-5|NA|14|TRBD2|TRBV10-3
CAICGTSGLETQYF
TGTGCCATCTGTGGGACTAGCGGGCTGGAGACCCAGTACTTC
>TRBJ2-3|many|13|NA|TRBV7-2
CASSLRTLDTQYF
TGTGCCAGCAGCTTGAGAACGTTAGATACGCAGTATTTT
>TRBJ2-5|NA|14|TRBD2|TRBV28
CASSLLAGKETQYF
TGTGCCAGCAGTTTACTAGCGGGAAAAGAGACCCAGTACTTC
>TRBJ2-1|NA|15|TRBD1|TRBV6-6
CASRRDRVSYNEQFF
TGTGCCAGCAGGAGGGACAGGGTATCATACAATGAGCAGTTCTTC
>TRBJ2-7|NA|12|NA|TRBV20-1
CSASVGGYEQYF
TGCAGTGCTAGTGTGGGTGGTTACGAGCAGTACTTC
>TRBJ1-5|NA|15|NA|TRBV19
CASSIMLFSNQPQHF
TGTGCCAGTAGTATCATGTTATTTAGCAATCAGCCCCAGCATTTT
>TRBJ1-2|NA|14|TRBD1|TRBV7-2
CASSSRQGANGYTF
TGTGCCAGCAGCTCCAGACAGGGGGCGAATGGCTACACCTTC
>TRBJ2-3|few|18|TRBD2|TRBV4-2
CASSQDPSGGLYTDTQYF
TGTGCCAGCAGCCAAGATCCTAGCGGGGGGCTCTACACAGATACGCAGTATTTT
>TRBJ1-1|NA|10|NA|TRBV28
CASMQTEAFF
TGTGCCAGCATGCAAACTGAAGCTTTCTTT